The present T cell receptor (beta chain) was sequenced within a study of beta chain features in type 1 diabetes. Across the study: Fewer than 110 million sorted cells were examined across all samples. Study-wide findings and caveats: Shortening that was moderate but significant affected the TCRB CDR3s of Type 1 diabetes patients in all four CD4+ subsets. Type 1 diabetes patients showed fewer insertions and more deletions at VDJ junctions.

V shed 0 bases, J shed 7 bases, and the junction held 3 bases outside the gene matches. This CDR3 spans 15 amino acids. The V gene's germline CDR1 is SGHDT and CDR2 YYEEEE. Each population that was sorted was more than 98% pure. This clone was counted only a few times. Its antigen is currently unknown. Expressed TCRB transcripts were sequenced because the isolated RNA had all been reverse transcribed beforehand. Clones were read by immunoSEQ multiplex PCR, and TCRdb kept only the in-frame ones, dropping some. Of around 690,000 clones listed, approximately 13% are singletons. The chain combines TRBV5-6 with TRBJ2-1; TRBD1 agrees at 11 bases. The TCR sequence derives from a man aged 30-40 years with type 1 diabetes. What was sequenced was naive CD4+ T cells from blood. The CDR3 DNA follows: TGTGCCAGCAGCTTGGGGGACAGGGGGACGAATGAGCAGTTCTTC. Protein: CASSLGDRGTNEQFF.